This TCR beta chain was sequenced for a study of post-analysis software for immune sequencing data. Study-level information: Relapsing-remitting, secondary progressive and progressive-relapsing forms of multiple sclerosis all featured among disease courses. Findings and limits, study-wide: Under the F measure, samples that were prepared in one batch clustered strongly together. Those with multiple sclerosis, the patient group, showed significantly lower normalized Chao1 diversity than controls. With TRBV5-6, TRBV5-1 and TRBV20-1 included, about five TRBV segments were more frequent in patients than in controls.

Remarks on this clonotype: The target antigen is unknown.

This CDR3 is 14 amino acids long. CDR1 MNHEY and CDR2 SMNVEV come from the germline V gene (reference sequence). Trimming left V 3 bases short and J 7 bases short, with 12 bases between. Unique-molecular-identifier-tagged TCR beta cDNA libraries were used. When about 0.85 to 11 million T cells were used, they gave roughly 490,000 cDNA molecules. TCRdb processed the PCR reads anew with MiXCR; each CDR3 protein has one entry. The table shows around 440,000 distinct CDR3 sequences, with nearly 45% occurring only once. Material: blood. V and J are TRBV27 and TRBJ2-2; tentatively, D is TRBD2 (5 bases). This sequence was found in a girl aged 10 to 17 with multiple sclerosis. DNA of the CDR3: TGTGCCAGCAGTTTTGGGGAGTCCGGCGGGGAGCTGTTTTTT. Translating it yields CASSFGESGGELFF.